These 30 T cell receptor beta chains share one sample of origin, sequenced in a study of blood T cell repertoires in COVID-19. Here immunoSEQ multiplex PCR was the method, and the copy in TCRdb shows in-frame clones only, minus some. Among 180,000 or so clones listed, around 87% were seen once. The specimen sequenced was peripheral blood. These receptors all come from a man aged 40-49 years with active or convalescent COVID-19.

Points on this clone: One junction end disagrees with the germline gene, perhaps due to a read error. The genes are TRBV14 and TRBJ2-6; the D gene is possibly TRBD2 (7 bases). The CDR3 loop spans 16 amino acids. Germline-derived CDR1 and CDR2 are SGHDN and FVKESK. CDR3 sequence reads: CARSQGGGTGANVLTF. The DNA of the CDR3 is TGTGCCCGCAGCCAAGGGGGGGGAACTGGGGCCAACGTCCTGACTTTC.

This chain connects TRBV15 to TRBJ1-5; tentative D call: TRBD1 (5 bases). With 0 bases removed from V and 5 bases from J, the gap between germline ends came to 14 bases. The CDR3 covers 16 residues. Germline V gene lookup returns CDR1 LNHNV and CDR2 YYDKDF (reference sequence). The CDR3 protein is CATSRDIGRGDQPQHF. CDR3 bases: TGTGCCACCAGCAGAGATATAGGGAGGGGAGATCAGCCCCAGCATTTT.

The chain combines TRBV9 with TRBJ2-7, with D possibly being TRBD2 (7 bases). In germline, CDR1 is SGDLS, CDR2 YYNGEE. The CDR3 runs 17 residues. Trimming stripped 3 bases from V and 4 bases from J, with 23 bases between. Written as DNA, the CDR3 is TGTGCCAGCAGCGAGACCCCCGTAGGAGGGGGGGCTTACGAGCAGTACTTC. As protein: CASSETPVGGGAYEQYF.

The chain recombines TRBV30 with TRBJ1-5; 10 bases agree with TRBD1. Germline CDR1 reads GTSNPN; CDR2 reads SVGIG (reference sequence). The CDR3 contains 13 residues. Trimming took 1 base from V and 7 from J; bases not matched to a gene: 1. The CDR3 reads CAWSADRGQPQHF. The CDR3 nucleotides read TGTGCCTGGAGTGCGGACAGGGGGCAGCCCCAGCATTTT.

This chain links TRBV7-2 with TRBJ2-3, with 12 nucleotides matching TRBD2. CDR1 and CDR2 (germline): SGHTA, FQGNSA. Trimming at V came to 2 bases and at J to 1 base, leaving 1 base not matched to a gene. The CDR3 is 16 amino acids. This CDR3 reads CASSLRLAGGTDTQYF. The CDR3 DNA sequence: TGTGCCAGCAGCTTAAGACTAGCGGGGGGCACAGATACGCAGTATTTT.

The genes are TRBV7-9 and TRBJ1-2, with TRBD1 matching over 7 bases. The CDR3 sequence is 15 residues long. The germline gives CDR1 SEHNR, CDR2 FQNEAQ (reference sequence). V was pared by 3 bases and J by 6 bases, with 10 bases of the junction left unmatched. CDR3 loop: CASSFVNRDSDGYTF. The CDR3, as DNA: TGTGCCAGCAGCTTCGTGAACCGGGACAGCGATGGCTACACCTTC.

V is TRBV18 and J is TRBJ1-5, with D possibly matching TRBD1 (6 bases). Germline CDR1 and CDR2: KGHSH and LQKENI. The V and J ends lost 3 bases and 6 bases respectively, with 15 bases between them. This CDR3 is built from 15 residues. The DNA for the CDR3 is TGTGCCAGCTCACCCGTACAGGGAGGGACTCAGCCCCAGCATTTT. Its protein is CASSPVQGGTQPQHF.

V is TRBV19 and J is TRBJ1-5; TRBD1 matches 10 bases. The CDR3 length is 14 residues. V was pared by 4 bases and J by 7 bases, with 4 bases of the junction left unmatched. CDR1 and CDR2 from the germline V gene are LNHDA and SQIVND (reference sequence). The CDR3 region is CASSTTGGGQPQHF. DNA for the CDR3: TGTGCCAGTAGTACGACAGGGGGCGGGCAGCCCCAGCATTTT.

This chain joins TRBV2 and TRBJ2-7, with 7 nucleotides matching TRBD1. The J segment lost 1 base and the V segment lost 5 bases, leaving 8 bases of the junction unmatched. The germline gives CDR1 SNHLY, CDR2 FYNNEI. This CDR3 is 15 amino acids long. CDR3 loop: CASSRALGQSYEQYF. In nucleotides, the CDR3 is TGTGCCAGCAGTCGTGCTCTGGGACAGTCCTACGAGCAGTACTTC.

CDR3 region: CASSPSSGNRGQETQYF. The CDR3 bases are TGTGCCAGCAGCCCTTCCTCGGGGAATCGGGGCCAAGAGACCCAGTACTTC. The rearrangement joins TRBV5-4 to TRBJ2-5; a weak D match, TRBD2 (5 bases). Germline values: CDR1 SGHNT, CDR2 YYREEE (reference sequence). The length of the CDR3 is 17 residues. V lost 4 bases and J 1 base, leaving 20 bases between the germline ends.

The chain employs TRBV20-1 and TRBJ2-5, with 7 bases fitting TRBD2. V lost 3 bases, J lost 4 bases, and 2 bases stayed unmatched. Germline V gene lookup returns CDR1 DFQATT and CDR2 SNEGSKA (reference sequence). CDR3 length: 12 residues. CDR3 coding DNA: TGCAGTGCTAGTCAGCGGGGAGAGACCCAGTACTTC. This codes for CSASQRGETQYF.

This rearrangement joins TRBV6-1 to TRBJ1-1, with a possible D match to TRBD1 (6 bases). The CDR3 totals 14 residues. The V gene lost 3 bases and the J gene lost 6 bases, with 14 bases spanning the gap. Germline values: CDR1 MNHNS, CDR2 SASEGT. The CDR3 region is CASSDYRATAEAFF. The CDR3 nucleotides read TGTGCCAGCAGTGATTACAGGGCGACAGCTGAAGCTTTCTTT.

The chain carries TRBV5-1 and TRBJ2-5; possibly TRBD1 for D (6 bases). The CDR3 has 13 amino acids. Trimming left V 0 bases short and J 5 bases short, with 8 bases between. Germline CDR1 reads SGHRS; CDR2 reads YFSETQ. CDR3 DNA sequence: TGCGCCAGCAGCTTGGAGAGGGGGGAGACCCAGTACTTC. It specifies CASSLERGETQYF.

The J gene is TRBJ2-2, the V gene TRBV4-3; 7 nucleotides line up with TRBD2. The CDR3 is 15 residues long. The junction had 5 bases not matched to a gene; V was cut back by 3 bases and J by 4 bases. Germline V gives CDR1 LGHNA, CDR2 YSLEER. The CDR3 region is CASSQVGGSTGELFF. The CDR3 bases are TGCGCCAGCAGCCAGGTCGGGGGGAGCACCGGGGAGCTGTTTTTT.

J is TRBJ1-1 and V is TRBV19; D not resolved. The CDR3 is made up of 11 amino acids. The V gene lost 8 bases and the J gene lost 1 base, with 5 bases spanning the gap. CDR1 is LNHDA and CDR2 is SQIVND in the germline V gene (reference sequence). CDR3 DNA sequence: TGTGCCAGTGGGCAGAACACTGAAGCTTTCTTT. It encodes CASGQNTEAFF. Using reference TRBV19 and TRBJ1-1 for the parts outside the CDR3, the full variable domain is DGGITQSPKYLFRKEGQNVTLSCEQNLNHDAMYWYRQDPGQGLRLIYYSQIVNDFQKGDIAEGYSVSREKKESFPLTVTSAQKNPTAFYLCASGQNTEAFFGQGTRLTVV.

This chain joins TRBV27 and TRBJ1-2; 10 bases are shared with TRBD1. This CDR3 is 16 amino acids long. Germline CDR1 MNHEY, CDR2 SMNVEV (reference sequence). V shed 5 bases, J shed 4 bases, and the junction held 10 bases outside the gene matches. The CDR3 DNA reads TGTGCCAGCAGTGCGACAGGGGGCTCTACGTTCTATGGCTACACCTTC. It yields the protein CASSATGGSTFYGYTF.

CDR3 amino acids: CASSPWTGERDTQYF. The CDR3 region has the DNA TGTGCCAGCTCACCCTGGACAGGGGAGAGAGATACGCAGTATTTT. The rearrangement links TRBV18 to TRBJ2-3; 9 nucleotides align to TRBD1. J gave up 5 bases and V 3 bases, and 6 bases lay outside the gene matches. The germline V gene encodes CDR1 KGHSH and CDR2 LQKENI. CDR3 length: 15 amino acids.

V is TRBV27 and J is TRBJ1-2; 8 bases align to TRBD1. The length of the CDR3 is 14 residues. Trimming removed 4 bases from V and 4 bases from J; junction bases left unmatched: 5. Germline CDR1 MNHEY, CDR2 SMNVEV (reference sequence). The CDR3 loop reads CASSSGQALYGYTF. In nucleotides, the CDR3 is TGTGCCAGCAGTTCGGGACAGGCCCTCTATGGCTACACCTTC.

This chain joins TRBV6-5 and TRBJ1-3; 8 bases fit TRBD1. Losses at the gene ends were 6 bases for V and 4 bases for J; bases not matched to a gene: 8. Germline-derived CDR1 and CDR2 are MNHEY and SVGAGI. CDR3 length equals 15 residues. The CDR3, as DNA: TGTGCCAGCAGCCGGACAGGGACGGGAGGAAACACCATATATTTT. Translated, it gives CASSRTGTGGNTIYF.

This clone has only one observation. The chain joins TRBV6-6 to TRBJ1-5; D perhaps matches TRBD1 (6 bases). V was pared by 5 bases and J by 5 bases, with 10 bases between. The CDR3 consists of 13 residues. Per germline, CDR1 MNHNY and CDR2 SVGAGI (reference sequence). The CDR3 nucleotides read TGTGCCAGCAGTCCTAACAGGGATCAGCCCCAGCATTTT. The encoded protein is CASSPNRDQPQHF.

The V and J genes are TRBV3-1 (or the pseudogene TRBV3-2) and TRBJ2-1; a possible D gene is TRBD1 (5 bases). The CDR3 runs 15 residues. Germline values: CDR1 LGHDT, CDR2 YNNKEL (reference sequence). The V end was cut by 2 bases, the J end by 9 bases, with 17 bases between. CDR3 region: CASSQNPGPQGEQFF. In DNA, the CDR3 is TGTGCCAGCAGCCAAAACCCCGGGCCTCAGGGTGAGCAGTTCTTC.

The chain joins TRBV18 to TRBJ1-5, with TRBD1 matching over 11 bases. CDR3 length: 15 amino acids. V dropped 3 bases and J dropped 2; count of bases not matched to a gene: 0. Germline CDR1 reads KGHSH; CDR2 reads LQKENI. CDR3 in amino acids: CASSPGQGGNQPQHF. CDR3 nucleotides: TGTGCCAGCTCACCGGGACAGGGGGGCAATCAGCCCCAGCATTTT.

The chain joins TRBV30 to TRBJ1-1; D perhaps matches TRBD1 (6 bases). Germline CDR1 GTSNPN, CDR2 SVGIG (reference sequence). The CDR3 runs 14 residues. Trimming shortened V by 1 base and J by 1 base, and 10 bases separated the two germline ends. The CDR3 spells CAWSATRGNTEAFF. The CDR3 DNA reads TGTGCCTGGAGTGCTACCAGGGGGAACACTGAAGCTTTCTTT.

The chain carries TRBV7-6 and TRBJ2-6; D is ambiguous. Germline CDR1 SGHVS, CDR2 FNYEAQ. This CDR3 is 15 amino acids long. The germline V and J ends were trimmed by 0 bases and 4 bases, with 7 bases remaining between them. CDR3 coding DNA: TGTGCCAGCAGCTTAGCGCTGCGGGGGGCCAACGTCCTGACTTTC. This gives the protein CASSLALRGANVLTF.

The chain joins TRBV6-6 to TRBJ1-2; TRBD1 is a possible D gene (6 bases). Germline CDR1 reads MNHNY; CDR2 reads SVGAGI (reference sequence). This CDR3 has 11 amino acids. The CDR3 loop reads CAVGADYGYTF. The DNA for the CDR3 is TGTGCGGTGGGGGCTGACTATGGCTACACCTTC.

This chain's CDR3 is CASGGGGNQPQHF. The CDR3 bases are TGTGCCAGCGGGGGGGGTGGCAATCAGCCCCAGCATTTT. The chain carries TRBV7-6 and TRBJ1-5, with D perhaps matching TRBD1 (5 bases). The CDR3 is 13 residues long. Germline CDR1 reads SGHVS; CDR2 reads FNYEAQ. V dropped 8 bases and J dropped 2 bases, with 10 bases sitting between them. The complete variable domain, with remaining parts taken from reference TRBV7-6 and TRBJ1-5, reads GAGVSQSPRYKVTKRGQDVALRCDPISGHVSLYWYRQALGQGPEFLTYFNYEAQQDKSGLPNDRFSAERPEGSISTLTIQRTEQRDSAMYRCASGGGGNQPQHFGDGTRLSIL.

Written as DNA, the CDR3 is TGCGCCAGCAGCCTACCCGGAGGGGTTTCCCACGAGCAGTACTTC. Translating it yields CASSLPGGVSHEQYF. The chain uses TRBV4-1 and TRBJ2-7; D is perhaps TRBD2 (6 bases). This CDR3 has 15 residues. The V and J ends lost 4 bases and 5 bases respectively, with 18 bases between them. The germline V gene encodes CDR1 MGHRA and CDR2 YSYEKL.

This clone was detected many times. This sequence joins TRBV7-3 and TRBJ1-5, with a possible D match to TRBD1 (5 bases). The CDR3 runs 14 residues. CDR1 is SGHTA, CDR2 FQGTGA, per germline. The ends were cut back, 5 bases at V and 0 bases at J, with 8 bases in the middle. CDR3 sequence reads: CASSPQGSNQPQHF. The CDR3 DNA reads TGTGCCAGCAGCCCGCAGGGTAGCAATCAGCCCCAGCATTTT.

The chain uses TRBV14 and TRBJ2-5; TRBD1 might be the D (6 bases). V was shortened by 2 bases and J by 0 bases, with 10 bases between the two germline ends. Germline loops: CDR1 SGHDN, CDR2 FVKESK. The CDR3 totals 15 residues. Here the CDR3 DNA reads TGTGCCAGCAGCCAATGGGGGCAGCACCAAGAGACCCAGTACTTC. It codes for CASSQWGQHQETQYF.

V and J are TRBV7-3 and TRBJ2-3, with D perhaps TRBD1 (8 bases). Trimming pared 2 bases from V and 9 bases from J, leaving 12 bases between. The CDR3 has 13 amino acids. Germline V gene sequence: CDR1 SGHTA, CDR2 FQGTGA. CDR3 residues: CASSLEQGGTQYF. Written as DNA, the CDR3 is TGTGCCAGCAGCTTAGAACAGGGGGGGACGCAGTATTTT.